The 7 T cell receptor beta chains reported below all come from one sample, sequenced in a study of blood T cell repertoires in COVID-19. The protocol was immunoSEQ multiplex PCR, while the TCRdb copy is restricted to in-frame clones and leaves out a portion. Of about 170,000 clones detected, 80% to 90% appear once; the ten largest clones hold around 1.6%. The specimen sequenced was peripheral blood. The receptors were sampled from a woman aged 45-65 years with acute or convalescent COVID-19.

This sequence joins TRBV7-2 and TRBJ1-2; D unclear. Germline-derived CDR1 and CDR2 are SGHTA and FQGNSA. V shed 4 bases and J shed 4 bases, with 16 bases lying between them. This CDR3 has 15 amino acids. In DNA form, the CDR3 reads TGTGCCAGCAGCTCAACACGCGGTCTAGGCTATGGCTACACCTTC. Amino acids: CASSSTRGLGYGYTF.

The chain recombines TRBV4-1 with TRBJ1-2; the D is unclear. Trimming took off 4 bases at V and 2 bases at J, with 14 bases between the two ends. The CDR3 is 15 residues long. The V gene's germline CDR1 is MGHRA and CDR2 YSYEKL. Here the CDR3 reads CASSPDRTLNYGYTF. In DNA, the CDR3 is TGCGCCAGCAGCCCTGATCGGACTTTGAACTATGGCTACACCTTC.

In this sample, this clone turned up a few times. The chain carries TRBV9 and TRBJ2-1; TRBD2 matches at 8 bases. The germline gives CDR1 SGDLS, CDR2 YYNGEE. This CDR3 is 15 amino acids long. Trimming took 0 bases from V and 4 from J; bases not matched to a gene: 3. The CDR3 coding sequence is TGTGCCAGCAGCGTAGGGCTAGCGGGTTACAATGAGCAGTTCTTC. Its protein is CASSVGLAGYNEQFF.

The CDR3 bases are TGTGCCAGTAGTATTGGGAGAAAACTCTCTGGGGCCAACGTCCTGACTTTC. Its translation is CASSIGRKLSGANVLTF. The chain uses TRBV19 and TRBJ2-6; possibly TRBD2 for D (5 bases). This CDR3 has 17 amino acids. CDR1 and CDR2 from the germline V gene are LNHDA and SQIVND (reference sequence). V dropped 3 bases and J dropped 0 bases, with 12 bases sitting between them.

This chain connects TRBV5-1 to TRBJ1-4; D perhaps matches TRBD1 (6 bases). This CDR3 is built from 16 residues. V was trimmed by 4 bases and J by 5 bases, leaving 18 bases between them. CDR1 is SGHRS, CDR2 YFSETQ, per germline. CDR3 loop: CASSVKPGHGNEKLFF. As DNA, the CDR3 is TGCGCCAGCAGCGTAAAGCCGGGACACGGGAATGAAAAACTGTTTTTT.

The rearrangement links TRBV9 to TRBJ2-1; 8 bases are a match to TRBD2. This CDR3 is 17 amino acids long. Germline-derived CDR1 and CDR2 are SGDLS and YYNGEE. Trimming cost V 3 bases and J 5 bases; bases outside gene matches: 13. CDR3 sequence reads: CASSAAPGTRADNEQFF. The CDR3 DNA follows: TGTGCCAGCAGCGCCGCCCCCGGGACTAGGGCTGACAATGAGCAGTTCTTC.

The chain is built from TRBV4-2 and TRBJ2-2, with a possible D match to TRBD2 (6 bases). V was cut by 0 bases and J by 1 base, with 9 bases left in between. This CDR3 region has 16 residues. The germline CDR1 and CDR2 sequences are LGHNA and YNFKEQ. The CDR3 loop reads CASSQDTGVNTGELFF. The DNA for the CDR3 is TGTGCCAGCAGCCAAGACACGGGGGTGAACACCGGGGAGCTGTTTTTT.